This record covers a single T cell receptor (beta chain). Its antigen is currently unknown. The sample comes from a study of cytomegalovirus exposure and HLA in healthy donors. General observations from the study: An assumption of roughly uniform sequencing depth across donors underlay the presence/absence analyses. The authors later found HLA-associated TCR beta chains more clonally expanded than equally common others.

The donors were healthy bone marrow donors. In the PCR, 60 Vbeta and 13 Jbeta primers were used. Original handling: The count from a later analysis was roughly 80 million unique TCR beta chains, some 10 million of them shared. Using immunoSEQ multiplex PCR, the repertoire was profiled, and TCRdb retains in-frame clones only, with some absent. That table furnishes V, J and clone size, whereas the DNA furnished D and trimming. The data hold about 170,000 clones, with over 70% observed a single time. Germline V gene data show CDR1 as LNHDA and CDR2 as SQIVND (reference sequence). Trimming at V came to 6 bases and at J to 1 base, leaving 6 bases not matched to a gene. The CDR3 loop spans 15 amino acids.

The sequence derives from a female donor in good health and CMV-seronegative. The V call is TRBV19, the J call TRBJ1-1, with 9 positions matching TRBD1. The sample consisted of PBMCs. Written as DNA, the CDR3 is TGTGCCAGTAGCCCGGGACAGGGAAAGAACACTGAAGCTTTCTTT. Amino acid sequence: CASSPGQGKNTEAFF.